The 9 T cell receptor beta chains below come from one sample, sequenced in a study of blood T cell repertoires in COVID-19. Profiled with immunoSEQ multiplex PCR; TCRdb holds only in-frame clones, not every one. The sample gives 62,000 or so clones, around 76% of which show up once; under 7% is in the top ten. The sequenced sample consisted of peripheral blood. The receptors were gathered from a human donor in a cohort sampled during active COVID-19.

Only one count was recorded for this clone. The rearrangement uses TRBV7-3 and TRBJ1-2, with 10 bases that match TRBD1. After removal of 5 bases from V and 2 bases from J, the junction contained 8 bases not matched to a gene. Germline loops: CDR1 SGHTA, CDR2 FQGTGA. The CDR3 sequence is 16 residues long. CDR3 in DNA: TGTGCCAGCAGCCCACGGCCGGGACAGGGGAACTATGGCTACACCTTC. Protein product: CASSPRPGQGNYGYTF.

This chain links TRBV5-1 with TRBJ1-1, with 10 nucleotides matching TRBD1. The CDR3 loop spans 14 amino acids. Trimming at V came to 4 bases and at J to 4 bases, leaving 4 bases not matched to a gene. CDR1 is SGHRS and CDR2 is YFSETQ in the germline V gene. The CDR3 reads CASSAGQGTTEAFF. The CDR3 region has the DNA TGCGCCAGCAGCGCGGGACAGGGGACCACTGAAGCTTTCTTT.

The rearrangement uses TRBV10-1 and TRBJ2-1; no clear D. The ends were cut back, 6 bases at V and 7 bases at J, with 19 bases in the middle. The CDR3 has 15 amino acids. The germline gives CDR1 WNHNN, CDR2 SYGVQD (reference sequence). The CDR3 loop is CASRGLLPTRNEQFF. CDR3 DNA: TGCGCCAGCAGAGGTCTACTCCCTACGAGGAATGAGCAGTTCTTC.

V gene TRBV5-1 combines with J gene TRBJ2-1; 9 positions match TRBD2. CDR1 and CDR2 from the germline V gene are SGHRS and YFSETQ. V was clipped by 0 bases and J by 3 bases; unmatched bases: 10. The CDR3 is 18 amino acids. Here the CDR3 reads CASSLGGGGAHSYNEQFF. Here the CDR3 DNA reads TGCGCCAGCAGCTTGGGTGGCGGGGGGGCCCATAGCTACAATGAGCAGTTCTTC.

This clone was seen once. The V call is TRBV27, the J call TRBJ2-3; 9 bases line up with TRBD1. CDR1 and CDR2 (germline): MNHEY, SMNVEV (reference sequence). This CDR3 is built from 17 residues. With V trimmed by 5 bases and J by 9 bases, 18 bases remained unmatched. The CDR3 reads CASSRRTADRGKETQYF. The CDR3, as DNA: TGTGCCAGCAGTCGCCGCACCGCGGACAGGGGAAAGGAAACGCAGTATTTT.

The rearrangement uses TRBV5-1 and TRBJ2-3; weak D call: TRBD1 (6 bases). This CDR3 is built from 15 residues. The germline gives CDR1 SGHRS, CDR2 YFSETQ. V lost 2 bases and J 0 bases, leaving 10 bases between the germline ends. CDR3 DNA sequence: TGCGCCAGCAGCTTAACAGGGTCGAGCACAGATACGCAGTATTTT. Amino acids: CASSLTGSSTDTQYF.

This clone has only a few counts. The chain's CDR3 is CAISQGGPNYGYTF. DNA of the CDR3: TGTGCCATCAGCCAGGGGGGCCCTAACTATGGCTACACCTTC. This chain uses TRBV10-3 with TRBJ1-2; 7 bases match TRBD1. CDR1 and CDR2 (germline): ENHRY, SYGVKD. V shed 6 bases and J 0 bases; nucleotides not matched to a gene: 4. The CDR3 is 14 residues long.

The chain uses TRBV7-8 and TRBJ2-3; 7 bases are a match to TRBD1. This CDR3 comprises 14 residues. The germline CDR1 and CDR2 sequences are SGHVS and FQNEAQ. V was pared by 5 bases and J by 7 bases, with 9 bases of the junction left unmatched. CDR3 sequence reads: CASSPAQGHNTQYF. CDR3 in DNA: TGTGCCAGCAGCCCAGCACAGGGGCATAATACGCAGTATTTT.

V gene TRBV4-1 combines with J gene TRBJ2-7, with D perhaps TRBD1 (6 bases). The germline gives CDR1 MGHRA, CDR2 YSYEKL. The CDR3 sequence is 14 residues long. The V gene lost 3 bases and the J gene lost 2 bases, with 11 bases spanning the gap. The CDR3 here is CASSHPGQPYEQYF. In DNA, the CDR3 is TGCGCCAGCAGCCATCCGGGACAACCCTACGAGCAGTACTTC.